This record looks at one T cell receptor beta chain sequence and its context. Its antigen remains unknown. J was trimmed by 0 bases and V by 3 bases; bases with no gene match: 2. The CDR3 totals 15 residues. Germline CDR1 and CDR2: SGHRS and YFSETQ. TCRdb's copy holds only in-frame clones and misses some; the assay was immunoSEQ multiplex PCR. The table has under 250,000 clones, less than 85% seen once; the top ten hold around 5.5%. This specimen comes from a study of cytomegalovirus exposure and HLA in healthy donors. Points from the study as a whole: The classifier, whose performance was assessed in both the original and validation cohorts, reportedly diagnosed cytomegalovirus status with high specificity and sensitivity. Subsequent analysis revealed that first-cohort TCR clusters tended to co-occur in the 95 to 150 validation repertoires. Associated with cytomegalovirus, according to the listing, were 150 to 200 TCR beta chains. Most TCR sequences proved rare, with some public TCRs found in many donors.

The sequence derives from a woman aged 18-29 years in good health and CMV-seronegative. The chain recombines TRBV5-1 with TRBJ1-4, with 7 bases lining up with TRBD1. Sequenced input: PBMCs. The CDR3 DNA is TGCGCCAGCAGCTATACAGGGGCAACTAATGAAAAACTGTTTTTT. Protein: CASSYTGATNEKLFF.